This TCR beta chain appears in the sequencing data of a study of long-term antiretroviral therapy in people with HIV. Study overall: In the earliest collections, sampling predates the 2015 immediate-ART recommendation by about a decade.

CDR3 size: 14 residues. V was clipped by 3 bases and J by 5 bases, with 13 bases between them. CDR1 is KGHSH, CDR2 LQKENI, per germline. Participants who had HIV were, without exception, treated in the United States. Run at survey level, the immunoSEQ assay was version v3.0. The data were produced by immunoSEQ multiplex PCR, yet TCRdb's version contains in-frame clones alone and is incomplete. The sample records about 39,000 clones, 86% being singletons. J is TRBJ1-1 and V is TRBV18; tentatively, D is TRBD1 (5 bases). This specimen consisted of unsorted PBMCs, obtained just before starting antiretroviral therapy. The source is a woman under 30 with HIV. The DNA for the CDR3 is TGTGCCAGCTCACCCAACACGGGGGGGACTGAAGCTTTCTTT. Translated, it gives CASSPNTGGTEAFF.